Below are 10 T cell receptor beta chains sequenced from a single sample in a study of T cell repertoires in cytomegalovirus infection. In TCRdb, the reads were re-called with MiXCR into one record per CDR3 protein. The sample lists some 390,000 distinct CDR3 sequences; 15% to 20% were seen once. The specimen sequenced was PBMCs. These receptor sequences come from a human donor in good health (CMV status not recorded). Some clones in this sample may be carry-over from other donors' samples.

The chain recombines TRBV5-4 with TRBJ1-2; D might be TRBD1 (5 bases). The length of the CDR3 is 16 residues. V lost 4 bases to trimming and J lost 5 bases, with 21 bases between them. Germline assignment: CDR1 SGHNT and CDR2 YYREEE (reference sequence). The CDR3 here is CASSPGRGSVSYGYTF. CDR3 nucleotides: TGTGCCAGCAGCCCGGGTAGGGGATCGGTATCGTATGGCTACACCTTC.

This clonotype was picked up many times. The V and J genes are TRBV6-2 or TRBV6-3 and TRBJ2-1, with 9 bases fitting TRBD2. The CDR3 is 16 residues long. Per the germline V gene, CDR1 is MNHEY and CDR2 is SVGEGT. J gave up 1 base and V 0 bases, and 1 base lay outside the gene matches. The CDR3 DNA reads as TGTGCCAGCAGTTACTCGACTAGCGGTTCCTACAATGAGCAGTTCTTC. Protein: CASSYSTSGSYNEQFF.

This clonotype was picked up a small number of times. V gene TRBV4-3 combines with J gene TRBJ2-5; a possible D gene is TRBD1 (6 bases). V lost 4 bases and J lost 5, with 20 bases in between. This CDR3 has 16 amino acids. From germline, CDR1 is LGHNA and CDR2 YSLEER. In DNA, the CDR3 is TGCGCCAGCAGCCCCCGTGGGGGCGAGGGGGAGGAGACCCAGTACTTC. It translates to CASSPRGGEGEETQYF.

About this clonotype: Likely a read error: the CDR3 ends without its conserved phenylalanine or tryptophan. The chain is built from TRBV15 and TRBJ1-6, with a tentative D call TRBD1 (6 bases). V lost 4 bases and J lost 11, with 21 bases in between. Germline V gene sequence: CDR1 LNHNV, CDR2 YYDKDF (reference sequence). This CDR3 is built from 16 residues. CDR3 coding DNA: TGTGCCACCAGCACTGGGTTCAGGGGCCCCTTAGCACCCCTCCACTAT. Translated, it gives CATSTGFRGPLAPLHY.

This clonotype was counted between two and nine times. The chain couples TRBV2 to TRBJ2-3; no clear D. Germline loops: CDR1 SNHLY, CDR2 FYNNEI. The ends were cut back, 3 bases at V and 0 bases at J, with 7 bases in the middle. The CDR3 length is 14 residues. CDR3: CASSDSQSTDTQYF. The CDR3 DNA reads as TGTGCCAGCAGTGACAGCCAGAGCACAGATACGCAGTATTTT.

This clonotype came up a few times. This chain links TRBV11-2 with TRBJ1-1; TRBD1 aligns across 7 bases. CDR3 size: 13 residues. The V segment lost 5 bases and the J segment 6 bases; nucleotides outside the gene matches: 6. CDR1 and CDR2 (germline): SGHAT, FQNNGV. DNA for the CDR3: TGTGCCAGCAGCCGAGACAGGGTGGCTGAAGCTTTCTTT. It encodes CASSRDRVAEAFF.

V gene TRBV19 combines with J gene TRBJ2-7; D not certain. There are 11 residues in the CDR3. The germline gives CDR1 LNHDA, CDR2 SQIVND (reference sequence). Trimming removed 0 bases at V and 13 bases at J, with 10 bases between. The CDR3 region has the DNA TGTGCCAGTAGTATAGATCGGGCGGTCTACTTC. It yields the protein CASSIDRAVYF.

This clonotype has ten or more counts. CDR3 nucleotide sequence: TGTGCCAGCAGCTTAGCGCATTCGGGGGATGGGGCCAACGTCCTGACTTTC. Protein sequence: CASSLAHSGDGANVLTF. The chain combines TRBV7-2 with TRBJ2-6; possibly TRBD2 for D (6 bases). The germline V and J ends were trimmed by 0 bases and 3 bases, with 12 bases remaining between them. This CDR3 contains 17 residues. The V gene's germline CDR1 is SGHTA and CDR2 FQGNSA.

The rearrangement links TRBV7-2 to TRBJ2-5; TRBD1 matches at 8 bases. The junction had 5 bases not matched to a gene; V was cut back by 1 base and J by 1 base. Per the germline V gene, CDR1 is SGHTA and CDR2 is FQGNSA. The CDR3 loop spans 16 amino acids. CDR3 sequence (DNA): TGTGCCAGCAGCTTAGACAGGGGGGTGGGCCAAGAGACCCAGTACTTC. This translates into CASSLDRGVGQETQYF.

The sample holds a few counts of this clonotype. The chain is built from TRBV5-6 and TRBJ2-5, with TRBD2 matching 14 bases. This CDR3 spans 17 amino acids. Germline CDR1 and CDR2: SGHDT and YYEEEE. J was trimmed by 5 bases and V by 2 bases; bases with no gene match: 8. CDR3 nucleotide sequence: TGTGCCAGCAGCTTTGGGACTAGCGGGAGTTGGGGGGAGACCCAGTACTTC. It yields the protein CASSFGTSGSWGETQYF.